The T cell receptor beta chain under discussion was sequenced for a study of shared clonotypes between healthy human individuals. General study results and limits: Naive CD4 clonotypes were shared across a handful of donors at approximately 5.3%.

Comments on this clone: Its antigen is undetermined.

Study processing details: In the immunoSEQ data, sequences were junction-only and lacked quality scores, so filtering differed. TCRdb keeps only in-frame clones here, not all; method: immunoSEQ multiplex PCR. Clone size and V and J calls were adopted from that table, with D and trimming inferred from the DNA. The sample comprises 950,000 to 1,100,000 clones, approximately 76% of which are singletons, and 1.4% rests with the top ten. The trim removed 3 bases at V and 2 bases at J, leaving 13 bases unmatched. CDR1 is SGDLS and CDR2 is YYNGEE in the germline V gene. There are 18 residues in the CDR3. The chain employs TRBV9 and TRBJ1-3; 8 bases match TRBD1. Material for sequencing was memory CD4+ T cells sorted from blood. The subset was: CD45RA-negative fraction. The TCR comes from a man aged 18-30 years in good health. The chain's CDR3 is CASSASTWEDRAGNTIYF. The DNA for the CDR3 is TGTGCCAGCAGCGCCTCCACATGGGAGGACAGGGCTGGAAACACCATATATTTT.